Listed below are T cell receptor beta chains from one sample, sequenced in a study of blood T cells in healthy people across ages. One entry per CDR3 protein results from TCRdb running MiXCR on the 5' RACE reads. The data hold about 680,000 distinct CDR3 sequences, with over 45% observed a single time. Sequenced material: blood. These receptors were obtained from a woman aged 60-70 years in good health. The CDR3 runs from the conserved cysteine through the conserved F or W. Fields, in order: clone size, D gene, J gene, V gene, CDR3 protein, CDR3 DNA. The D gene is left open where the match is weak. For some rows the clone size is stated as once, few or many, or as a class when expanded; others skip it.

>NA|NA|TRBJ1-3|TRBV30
CAWDPGAGNTIYF
TGTGCCTGGGATCCAGGGGCAGGAAACACCATATATTTT
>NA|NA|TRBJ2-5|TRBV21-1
CASSAGTAIAGVGQETQYF
TGTGCCAGCAGCGCGGGGACAGCGATTGCGGGGGTGGGCCAAGAGACCCAGTACTTC
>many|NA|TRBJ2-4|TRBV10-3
CAISEAGAKNIQYF
TGTGCCATCAGTGAGGCGGGAGCCAAAAACATTCAGTACTTC
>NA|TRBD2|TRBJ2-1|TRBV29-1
CSVEIAGRDEQFF
TGCAGCGTTGAGATAGCGGGTCGCGATGAGCAGTTCTTC
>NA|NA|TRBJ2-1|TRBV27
CASSIRPPTGAGRLSYNEQFF
TGTGCCAGCAGCATACGCCCACCGACAGGTGCAGGGCGATTGAGCTACAATGAGCAGTTCTTC
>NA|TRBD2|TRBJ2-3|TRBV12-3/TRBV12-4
CASSLRTSVRGTTDAQYF
TGTGCCAGCAGTTTGAGGACTAGCGTGAGGGGGACCACAGATGCGCAGTATTTT
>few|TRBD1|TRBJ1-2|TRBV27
CASSRDRDSYTF
TGTGCCAGCAGCCGGGACAGGGATAGCTACACCTTC
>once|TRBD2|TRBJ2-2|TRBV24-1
CATMGPSGSAGELFF
TGTGCCACCATGGGGCCTAGCGGGAGCGCCGGGGAGCTGTTTTTT
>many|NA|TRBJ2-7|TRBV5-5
CASSLSSPSYEQYF
TGTGCCAGCAGCTTGTCCAGTCCCTCCTACGAGCAGTACTTC
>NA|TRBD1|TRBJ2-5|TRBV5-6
CASSFTGTGRQETQYF
TGTGCCAGCAGCTTCACCGGGACAGGAAGACAAGAGACCCAGTACTTC
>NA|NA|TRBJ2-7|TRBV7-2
CASSSQWGLEQYF
TGTGCCAGCAGCTCGCAGTGGGGGCTCGAGCAGTACTTC
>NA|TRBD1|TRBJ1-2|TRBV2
CASVGQGTYGYTF
TGTGCCAGCGTGGGACAGGGAACCTATGGCTACACCTTC
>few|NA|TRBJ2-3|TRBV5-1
CASSNGPTDTQYF
TGCGCCAGCAGCAACGGCCCCACAGATACGCAGTATTTT
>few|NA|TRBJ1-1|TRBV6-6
CASSYGDSALREAFF
TGTGCCAGCAGTTACGGCGATAGTGCACTTAGGGAAGCTTTCTTT
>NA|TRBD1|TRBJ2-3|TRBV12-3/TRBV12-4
CASRGDRAGTDTQYF
TGTGCCAGCAGGGGGGACAGGGCCGGCACAGATACGCAGTATTTT
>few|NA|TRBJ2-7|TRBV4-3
CASSQGMSGALNEQYF
TGCGCCAGCAGCCAAGGGATGTCAGGAGCTTTGAACGAGCAGTACTTC
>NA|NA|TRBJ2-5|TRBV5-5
CASSPNGWVPQETQYF
TGTGCCAGCAGCCCCAACGGTTGGGTCCCCCAAGAGACCCAGTACTTC
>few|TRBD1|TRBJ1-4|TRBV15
CATSRGDRGLSGEKLFF
TGTGCCACCAGCAGAGGGGACAGGGGGCTGAGCGGTGAAAAACTGTTTTTT
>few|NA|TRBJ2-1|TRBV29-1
CSAAPVYNNEQFF
TGCAGCGCCGCCCCGGTGTACAACAATGAGCAGTTCTTC
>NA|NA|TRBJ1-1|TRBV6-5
CASSPTGPYTEAFF
TGTGCCAGCAGTCCCACGGGGCCATACACTGAAGCTTTCTTT
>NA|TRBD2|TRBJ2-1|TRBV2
CASVAGTSGSKRYNEQFF
TGTGCCAGCGTTGCCGGGACTAGCGGGAGTAAGCGTTACAATGAGCAGTTCTTC
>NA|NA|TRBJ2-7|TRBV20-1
CSANFQGRGPNEQYF
TGCAGTGCAAACTTCCAGGGGCGCGGCCCCAATGAGCAGTACTTC
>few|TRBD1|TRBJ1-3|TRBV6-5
CASSYYGTGGSGNTIYF
TGTGCCAGCAGTTACTACGGGACAGGGGGCTCTGGAAACACCATATATTTT
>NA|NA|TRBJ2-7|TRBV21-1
CASTIEGLISYEQYF
TGTGCCAGCACCATAGAGGGCCTTATCTCCTACGAGCAGTACTTC
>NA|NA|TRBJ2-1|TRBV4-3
CASSQEAGNEQFF
TGCGCCAGCAGCCAAGAGGCTGGCAATGAGCAGTTCTTC
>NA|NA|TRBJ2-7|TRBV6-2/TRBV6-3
CASSPSLYTGEYF
TGTGCCAGCAGTCCCTCATTATACACGGGCGAGTACTTC
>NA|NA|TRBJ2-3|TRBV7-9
CASSHPPGSDTQYF
TGTGCCAGCAGCCACCCACCAGGGTCAGATACGCAGTATTTT
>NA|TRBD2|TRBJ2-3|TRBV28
CASSGTSGRAAADTQYF
TGTGCCAGCAGTGGGACTAGCGGGAGGGCCGCGGCAGATACGCAGTATTTT
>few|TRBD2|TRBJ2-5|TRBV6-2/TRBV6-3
CASSYSMVGLAGDLPRETQYF
TGTGCCAGCAGTTACTCGATGGTGGGACTAGCGGGAGATTTACCAAGAGAGACCCAGTACTTC
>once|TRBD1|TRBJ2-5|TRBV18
CAGSPRDSGSETQYF
TGTGCCGGCTCACCCCGGGACAGTGGTTCGGAGACCCAGTACTTC
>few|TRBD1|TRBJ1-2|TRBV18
CASSSPSGGNRGYTF
TGTGCCAGCTCATCACCATCAGGGGGCAATCGGGGCTACACCTTC
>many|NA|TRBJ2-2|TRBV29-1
CSATEEGWAGELFF
TGCAGCGCAACTGAGGAGGGGTGGGCCGGGGAGCTGTTTTTT
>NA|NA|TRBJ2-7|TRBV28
CASSPVIGGGRYEQYF
TGTGCCAGCAGTCCAGTCATTGGGGGAGGAAGGTACGAGCAGTACTTC
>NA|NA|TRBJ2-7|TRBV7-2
CASSLQREHEQYF
TGTGCCAGCAGCTTACAACGGGAACACGAGCAGTACTTC
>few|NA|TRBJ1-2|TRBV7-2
CASSGRINYGYTF
TGTGCCAGTTCCGGACGGATTAACTATGGCTACACCTTC
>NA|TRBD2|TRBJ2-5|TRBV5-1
CASSLPAGDQETQYF
TGCGCCAGCAGCTTACCAGCGGGAGACCAAGAGACCCAGTACTTC
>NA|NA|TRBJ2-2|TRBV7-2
CASKSGGLNTGELFF
TGTGCCAGCAAATCCGGGGGGCTGAACACCGGGGAGCTGTTTTTT
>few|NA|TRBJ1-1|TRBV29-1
CSPLRGHKTDTEAFF
TGCAGCCCACTAAGGGGACACAAGACTGACACTGAAGCTTTCTTT
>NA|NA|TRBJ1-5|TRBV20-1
CSARSGGGKEPQHF
TGCAGTGCCCGTTCGGGAGGGGGGAAGGAGCCCCAGCATTTT
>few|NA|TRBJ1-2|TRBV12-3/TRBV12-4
CASSLAQAAGYTF
TGTGCCAGCAGTTTAGCCCAGGCGGCCGGCTACACCTTC
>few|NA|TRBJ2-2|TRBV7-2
CASSLILTHSLGGNTGELFF
TGTGCCAGCAGTTTAATTTTAACCCATAGCCTTGGCGGGAACACCGGGGAGCTGTTTTTT
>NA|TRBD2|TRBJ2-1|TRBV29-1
CSVVSGRGYEQFF
TGCAGCGTTGTGAGCGGGAGGGGGTATGAGCAGTTCTTC
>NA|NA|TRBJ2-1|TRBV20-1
CSARRVSNEQFF
TGCAGTGCTAGGAGGGTTAGCAATGAGCAGTTCTTC
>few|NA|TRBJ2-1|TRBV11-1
CASSLDPSTYNEQFF
TGTGCCAGCAGCTTAGACCCGAGCACCTACAATGAGCAGTTCTTC
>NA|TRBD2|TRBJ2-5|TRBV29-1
CSVDSGRETQYF
TGCAGCGTTGATTCCGGGAGGGAGACCCAGTACTTC
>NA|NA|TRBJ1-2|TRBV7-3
CASSQGVADGYTF
TGTGCCAGCAGCCAAGGGGTTGCGGATGGCTACACCTTC
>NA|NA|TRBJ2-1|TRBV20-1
CSARDALERARKGQFF
TGCAGTGCTAGAGATGCCCTTGAGCGGGCCCGGAAAGGGCAGTTCTTC
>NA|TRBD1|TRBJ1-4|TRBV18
CASSPGQGESEKLFF
TGTGCCAGCTCACCCGGACAGGGGGAATCTGAAAAACTGTTTTTT
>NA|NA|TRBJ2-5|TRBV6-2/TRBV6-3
CASSCPGTLYQETQYF
TGTGCCAGCAGTTGCCCCGGGACACTGTACCAAGAGACCCAGTACTTC
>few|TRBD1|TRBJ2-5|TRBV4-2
CASSQDRGQGETQYF
TGTGCCAGCAGCCAAGACAGGGGGCAGGGGGAGACCCAGTACTTC
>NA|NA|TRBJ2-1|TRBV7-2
CASKRSTGNGGNEQFF
TGTGCCAGCAAACGATCAACAGGGAACGGAGGCAATGAGCAGTTCTTC
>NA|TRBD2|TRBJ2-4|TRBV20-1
CSAEGTSASWRNIQYF
TGCAGTGCTGAGGGGACTAGCGCCAGCTGGAGAAACATTCAGTACTTC
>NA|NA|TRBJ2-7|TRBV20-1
CSAQRYGSSYNEQYF
TGCAGCGCCCAGAGATATGGGAGCTCCTACAATGAGCAGTACTTC
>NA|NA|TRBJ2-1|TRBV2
CASSVEGPKLANEQFF
TGTGCCAGCAGTGTCGAGGGTCCGAAACTAGCCAATGAGCAGTTCTTC
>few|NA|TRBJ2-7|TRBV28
CASRRSGSYEQYF
TGTGCCAGCAGGAGATCTGGCTCCTACGAGCAGTACTTC
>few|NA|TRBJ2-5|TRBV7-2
CASSLGSLAQYF
TGTGCCAGCAGCTTAGGCTCCTTGGCCCAGTACTTC
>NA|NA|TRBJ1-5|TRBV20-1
CSASISTAQPQHF
TGCAGTGCTAGTATATCGACGGCTCAGCCCCAGCATTTT
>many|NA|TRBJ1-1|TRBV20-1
CSARDLLRSEAFF
TGCAGTGCTAGAGATCTGTTAAGGTCTGAAGCTTTCTTT
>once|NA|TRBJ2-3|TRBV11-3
CASSFSRTHNTQYF
TGTGCCAGCAGCTTCTCTAGAACTCATAATACGCAGTATTTT